Following are 14 T cell receptor beta chains from one sample sequenced in a study of blood T cell repertoires in COVID-19. TCRdb's copy holds only in-frame clones and misses some; the assay was immunoSEQ multiplex PCR. The sample includes about 360,000 clones, about 89% of them seen just once. The material sequenced was PBMCs or T cells enriched from blood (not recorded which). Source of these receptors: a man aged 35-49 years in a cohort exposed to, infected with or recovered from COVID-19 (not recorded which).

The J gene is TRBJ2-6, the V gene TRBV30, with TRBD1 identical over 7 bases. CDR1 is GTSNPN, CDR2 SVGIG, per germline (reference sequence). Unmatched junction bases numbered 4, after V lost 7 bases and J lost 4 bases. The CDR3 length is 13 residues. This chain's CDR3 is CASQGSGANVLTF. The CDR3 DNA reads TGTGCCTCACAGGGGTCCGGGGCCAACGTCCTGACTTTC.

The V and J genes are TRBV10-3 and TRBJ2-3, with D uncertain. CDR3 length: 13 residues. Trimming took off 6 bases at V and 2 bases at J, with 9 bases between the two ends. CDR1 is ENHRY, CDR2 SYGVKD, per germline. CDR3 nucleotides: TGTGCCATCAGGGCCGAGGACACAGATACGCAGTATTTT. This codes for CAIRAEDTDTQYF.

The chain carries TRBV27 and TRBJ1-3; D gene ambiguous. Germline CDR1 MNHEY, CDR2 SMNVEV (reference sequence). Trimming pared 3 bases from V and 1 base from J, leaving 4 bases between. The CDR3 loop spans 13 amino acids. The CDR3 nucleotides read TGTGCCAGCAGTTTCCGGTCTGGAAACACCATATATTTT. Amino acid sequence: CASSFRSGNTIYF.

This clone was detected once. The chain uses TRBV30 and TRBJ1-1; the D gene is possibly TRBD1 (6 bases). Deletions cut 4 bases from V and 8 bases from J, with 17 bases between. This CDR3 is 13 amino acids long. Germline loops: CDR1 GTSNPN, CDR2 SVGIG (reference sequence). The CDR3: CAWKARTAIEAFF. The CDR3 DNA reads TGTGCCTGGAAAGCGAGGACAGCGATCGAAGCTTTCTTT.

V is TRBV27 and J is TRBJ2-7; 10 nucleotides match TRBD1. CDR3 length: 14 residues. V lost 3 bases to trimming and J lost 7 bases; unmatched junction nucleotides: 6. Germline V gene sequence: CDR1 MNHEY, CDR2 SMNVEV (reference sequence). The CDR3 coding sequence is TGTGCCAGCAGTTTGGGGACAGGGGTGAGAGAGCAGTACTTC. The encoded protein is CASSLGTGVREQYF.

The chain carries TRBV5-4 and TRBJ2-7; 7 nucleotides agree with TRBD2. Per the germline V gene, CDR1 is SGHNT and CDR2 is YYREEE (reference sequence). This CDR3 is 15 amino acids long. After removal of 2 bases from V and 7 bases from J, the junction contained 12 bases not matched to a gene. Written as DNA, the CDR3 is TGTGCCAGCAGCTTTGGAGCGGGGCCTTCGAGGGAGCAGTACTTC. Protein: CASSFGAGPSREQYF.

The chain recombines TRBV29-1 with TRBJ1-1; D ambiguous. The CDR3 extends over 12 amino acids. CDR1 SQVTM and CDR2 ANQGSEA come from the germline V gene. V was cut by 4 bases and J by 0 bases, with 6 bases left in between. Here the CDR3 reads CSVGEMNTEAFF. DNA for the CDR3: TGCAGCGTTGGGGAGATGAACACTGAAGCTTTCTTT.

DNA for the CDR3: TGTGCCAGCAGCCAATCCAGGGCTAACACTGAAGCTTTCTTT. This codes for CASSQSRANTEAFF. The rearrangement links TRBV4-2 to TRBJ1-1; a weak D match, TRBD1 (5 bases). Per germline, CDR1 LGHNA and CDR2 YNFKEQ. The V gene lost 2 bases and the J gene lost 2 bases, with 9 bases spanning the gap. This CDR3 comprises 14 residues.

The J gene is TRBJ2-2, the V gene TRBV3-1 (or the pseudogene TRBV3-2); a possible D gene is TRBD2 (5 bases). Germline V gene data show CDR1 as LGHDT and CDR2 as YNNKEL (reference sequence). V was shortened by 3 bases and J by 0 bases, with 14 bases between the two germline ends. CDR3 length equals 17 residues. CDR3 DNA: TGTGCCAGCAGCCAGAATCTACTAGGCCCGAACACCGGGGAGCTGTTTTTT. It translates to CASSQNLLGPNTGELFF.

V usage is TRBV30 and J usage is TRBJ2-2, with 12 nucleotides matching TRBD1. With 8 bases clipped from V and 7 bases from J, the junction kept 5 bases outside the gene matches. Germline V gives CDR1 GTSNPN, CDR2 SVGIG (reference sequence). The CDR3 covers 13 residues. For the CDR3, the DNA is TGTGCCCAGGGACAGGGGGCTATCGGGGAGCTGTTTTTT. This sequence encodes CAQGQGAIGELFF.

The chain uses TRBV6-5 and TRBJ1-4; tentatively, D is TRBD1 (6 bases). This CDR3 has 15 amino acids. V lost 4 bases to trimming and J lost 8 bases, with 17 bases between them. Germline V gives CDR1 MNHEY, CDR2 SVGAGI. The CDR3: CASSSGGGGEEKLFF. CDR3 coding DNA: TGTGCCAGCAGTTCGGGAGGGGGAGGTGAAGAAAAACTGTTTTTT.

This clone occurred once. The rearrangement links TRBV11-2 to TRBJ1-2; tentatively, D is TRBD1 (6 bases). The CDR3 is 13 amino acids. Germline V gene data show CDR1 as SGHAT and CDR2 as FQNNGV. V gave up 5 bases and J gave up 5 bases, with 12 bases separating them. The CDR3: CASSPRDTYGYTF. DNA of the CDR3: TGTGCCAGCAGCCCCCGGGACACTTATGGCTACACCTTC.

J is TRBJ2-7 and V is TRBV7-2, with 11 bases that match TRBD1. The V gene's germline CDR1 is SGHTA and CDR2 FQGNSA. The CDR3 spans 15 residues. V dropped 0 bases and J dropped 6; count of bases not matched to a gene: 4. CDR3 in DNA: TGTGCCAGCAGCTTAGCGTACGGACAGGGGGCCGAGCAGTACTTC. It yields the protein CASSLAYGQGAEQYF.

The rearrangement joins TRBV19 to TRBJ1-2, with a tentative D call TRBD1 (5 bases). Per the germline V gene, CDR1 is LNHDA and CDR2 is SQIVND (reference sequence). Trimming took 5 bases from V and 3 from J, leaving 10 bases between them. CDR3 length: 13 amino acids. In DNA form, the CDR3 reads TGTGCCAGTAGTCCCCGGGGGGACTATGGCTACACCTTC. This translates into CASSPRGDYGYTF.